The next 2 T cell receptor beta chains were all read from a single sample in a study of technical replicates of blood from several donors. The table came from immunoSEQ multiplex PCR; TCRdb's copy has only in-frame clones and leaves some out. The sample yields about 80,000 clones, 91% seen once. Sequenced input: T cells isolated from PBMCs. These receptors all stem from a human donor in good health.

The rearrangement uses TRBV4-3 and TRBJ2-2; tentative D call: TRBD2 (6 bases). This CDR3 has 18 residues. Trimming shortened V by 7 bases and J by 1 base, and 22 bases separated the two germline ends. Germline-derived CDR1 and CDR2 are LGHNA and YSLEER. CDR3 bases: TGCGCCAGCAACAAAGGTTTTTTCCGGGAGCGGAACACCGGGGAGCTGTTTTTT. Its protein is CASNKGFFRERNTGELFF.

The chain joins TRBV7-2 to TRBJ2-7; 9 bases align to TRBD1. V lost 6 bases, J lost 5 bases, and 5 bases stayed unmatched. This CDR3 comprises 13 residues. CDR1 is SGHTA and CDR2 is FQGNSA in the germline V gene. This CDR3 is CASRGTGKDEQYF. The CDR3 DNA reads TGTGCCAGCAGAGGGACAGGGAAGGACGAGCAGTACTTC.